Ten or more counts support the clone carrying this TCR beta chain. Its antigen is as yet unknown. Patients chosen for sequencing had shown CD8+CD57+ cell expansion by flow cytometry. Severe acquired aplastic anemia was present in all patients. This record comes from a study of CD8+CD57+ T cells in acquired aplastic anemia. About the study: CD4+ and CD8+ cells, once sorted, gave DNA averaging roughly 3.4 ug.

The CDR3 covers 13 residues. The ends were cut back, 0 bases at V and 2 bases at J, with 5 bases in the middle. CDR1 is LNHNV, CDR2 YYDKDF, per germline (reference sequence). TCR beta VDJ and CDR3 were profiled, and genomic DNA was the template. TCRdb independently ran MiXCR on the reads; one entry per CDR3 protein. The data hold around 170,000 distinct CDR3 sequences, with around 47% observed a single time. Study-wide results and caveats: Patients did not significantly differ from controls in CD8+ Simpson's diversity. Both patients and controls carried the same twenty-nine CD8+ CDR3 sequences.

The chain uses TRBV15 and TRBJ2-7; D is unresolved. Sequenced sample: sorted CD4+, CD8+, or CD8+CD57+ T cells (not recorded which) from PBMCs. The clonotype originates from a human donor with aplastic anemia. CDR3 in amino acids: CATSRDYPYEQYF. The CDR3 DNA reads TGTGCCACCAGCAGAGACTACCCCTACGAGCAGTACTTC. Drawing the rest from reference TRBV15 and TRBJ2-7, the complete variable domain is DAMVIQNPRYQVTQFGKPVTLSCSQTLNHNVMYWYQQKSSQAPKLLFHYYDKDFNNEADTPDNFQSRRPNTSFCFLDIRSPGLGDTAMYLCATSRDYPYEQYFGPGTRLTVT.